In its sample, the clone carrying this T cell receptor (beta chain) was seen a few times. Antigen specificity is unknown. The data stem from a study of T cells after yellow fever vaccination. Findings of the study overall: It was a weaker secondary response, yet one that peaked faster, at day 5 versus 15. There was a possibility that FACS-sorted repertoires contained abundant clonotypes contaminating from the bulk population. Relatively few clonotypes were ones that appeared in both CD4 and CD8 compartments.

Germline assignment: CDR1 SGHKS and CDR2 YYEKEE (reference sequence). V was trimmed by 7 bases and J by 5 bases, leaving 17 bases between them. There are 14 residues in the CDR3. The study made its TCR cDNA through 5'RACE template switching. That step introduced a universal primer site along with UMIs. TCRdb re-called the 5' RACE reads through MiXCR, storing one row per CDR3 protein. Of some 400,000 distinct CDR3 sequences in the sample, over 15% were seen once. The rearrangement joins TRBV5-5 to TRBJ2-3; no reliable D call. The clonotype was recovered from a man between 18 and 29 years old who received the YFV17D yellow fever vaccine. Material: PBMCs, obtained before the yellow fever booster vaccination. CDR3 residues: CASRPTTLLDTQYF. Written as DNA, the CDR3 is TGTGCCAGCCGACCAACGACCTTGCTAGATACGCAGTATTTT. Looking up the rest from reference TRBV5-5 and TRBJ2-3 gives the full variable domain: DAGVTQSPTHLIKTRGQQVTLRCSPISGHKSVSWYQQVLGQGPQFIFQYYEKEERGRGNFPDRFSARQFPNYSSELNVNALLLGDSALYLCASRPTTLLDTQYFGPGTRLTVL.